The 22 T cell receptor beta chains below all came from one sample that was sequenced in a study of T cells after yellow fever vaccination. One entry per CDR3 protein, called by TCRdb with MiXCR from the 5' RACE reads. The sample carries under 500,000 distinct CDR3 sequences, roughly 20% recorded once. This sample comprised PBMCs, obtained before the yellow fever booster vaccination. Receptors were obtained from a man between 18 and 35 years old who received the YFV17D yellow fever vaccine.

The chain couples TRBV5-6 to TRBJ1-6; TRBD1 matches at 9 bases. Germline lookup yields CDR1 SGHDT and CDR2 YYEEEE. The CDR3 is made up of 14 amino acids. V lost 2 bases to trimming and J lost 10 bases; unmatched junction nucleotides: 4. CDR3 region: CASSLQGAYSPLHF. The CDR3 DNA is TGTGCCAGCAGCTTACAGGGGGCGTACTCACCCCTCCACTTT.

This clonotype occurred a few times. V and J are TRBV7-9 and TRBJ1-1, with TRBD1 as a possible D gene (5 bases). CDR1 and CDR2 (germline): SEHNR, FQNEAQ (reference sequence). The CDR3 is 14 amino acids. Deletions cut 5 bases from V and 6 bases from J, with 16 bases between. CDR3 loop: CASSRAGGYAEAFF. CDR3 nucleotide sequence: TGTGCCAGCAGCCGGGCCGGGGGGTACGCTGAAGCTTTCTTT.

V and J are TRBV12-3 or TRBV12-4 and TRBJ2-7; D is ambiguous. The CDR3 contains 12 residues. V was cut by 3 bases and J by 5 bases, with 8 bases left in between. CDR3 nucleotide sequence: TGTGCCAGCAGTTTTGTCCCTGACGAGCAGTACTTC. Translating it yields CASSFVPDEQYF.

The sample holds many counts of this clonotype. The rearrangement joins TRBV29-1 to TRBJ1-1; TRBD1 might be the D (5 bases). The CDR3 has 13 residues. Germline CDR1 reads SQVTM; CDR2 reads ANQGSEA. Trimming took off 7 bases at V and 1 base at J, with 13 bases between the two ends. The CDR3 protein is CSARTLTNTEAFF. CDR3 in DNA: TGCAGCGCTCGGACACTTACGAACACTGAAGCTTTCTTT.

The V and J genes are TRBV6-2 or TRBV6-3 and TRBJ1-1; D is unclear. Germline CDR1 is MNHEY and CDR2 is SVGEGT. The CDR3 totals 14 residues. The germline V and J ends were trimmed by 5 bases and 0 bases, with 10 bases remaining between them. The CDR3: CASSQYGVNTEAFF. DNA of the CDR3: TGTGCCAGCAGTCAGTACGGTGTGAACACTGAAGCTTTCTTT.

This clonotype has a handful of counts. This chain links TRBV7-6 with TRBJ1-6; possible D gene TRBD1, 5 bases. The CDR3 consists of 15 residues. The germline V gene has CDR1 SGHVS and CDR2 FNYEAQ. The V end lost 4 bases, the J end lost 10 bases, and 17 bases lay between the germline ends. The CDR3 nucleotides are TGTGCCAGCAGCTCCCCTTCGGGGGTACAATCACCCCTCCACTTT. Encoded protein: CASSSPSGVQSPLHF.

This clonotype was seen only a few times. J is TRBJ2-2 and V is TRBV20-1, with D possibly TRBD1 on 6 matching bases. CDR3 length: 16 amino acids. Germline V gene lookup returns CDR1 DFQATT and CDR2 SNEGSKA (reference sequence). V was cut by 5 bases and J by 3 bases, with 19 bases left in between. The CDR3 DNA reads TGCAGTGCTGCGAACAGGGCAGGCAGGGACACCGGGGAGCTGTTTTTT. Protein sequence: CSAANRAGRDTGELFF.

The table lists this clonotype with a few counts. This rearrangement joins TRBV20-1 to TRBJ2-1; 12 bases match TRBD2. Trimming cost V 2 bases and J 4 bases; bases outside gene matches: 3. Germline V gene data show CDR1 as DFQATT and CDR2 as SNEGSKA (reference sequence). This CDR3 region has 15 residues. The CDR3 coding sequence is TGCAGTGCTAGAACTAGCGGGGGGTATTACAATGAGCAGTTCTTC. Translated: CSARTSGGYYNEQFF.

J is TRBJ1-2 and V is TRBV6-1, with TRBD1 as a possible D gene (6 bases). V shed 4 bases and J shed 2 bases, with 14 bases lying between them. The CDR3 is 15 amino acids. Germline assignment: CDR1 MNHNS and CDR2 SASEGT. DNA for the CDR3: TGTGCCAGCAGTGTAATGGGGGCGGGAAACTATGGCTACACCTTC. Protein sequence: CASSVMGAGNYGYTF.

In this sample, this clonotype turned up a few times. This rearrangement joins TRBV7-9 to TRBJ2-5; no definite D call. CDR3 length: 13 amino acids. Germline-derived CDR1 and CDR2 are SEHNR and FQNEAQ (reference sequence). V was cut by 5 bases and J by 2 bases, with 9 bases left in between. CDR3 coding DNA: TGTGCCAGCAGCATCCGGGCACAAGAGACCCAGTACTTC. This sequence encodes CASSIRAQETQYF.

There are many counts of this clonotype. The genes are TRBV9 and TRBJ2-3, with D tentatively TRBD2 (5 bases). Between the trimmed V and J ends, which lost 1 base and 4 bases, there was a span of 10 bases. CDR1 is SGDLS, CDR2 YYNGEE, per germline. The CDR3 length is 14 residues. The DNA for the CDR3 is TGTGCCAGCAGCGTAATGTCTAGCCCAGATACGCAGTATTTT. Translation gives CASSVMSSPDTQYF.

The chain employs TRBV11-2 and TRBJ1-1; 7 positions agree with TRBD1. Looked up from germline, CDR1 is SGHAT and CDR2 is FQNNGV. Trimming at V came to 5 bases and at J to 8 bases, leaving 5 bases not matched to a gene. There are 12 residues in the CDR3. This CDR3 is CASSRDRAEAFF. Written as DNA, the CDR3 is TGTGCCAGCAGCCGTGACAGGGCCGAAGCTTTCTTT.

CDR3 amino acids: CASSLTGEDQPQHF. The CDR3 DNA reads TGCGCCAGCAGCTTGACGGGGGAAGATCAGCCCCAGCATTTT. The J gene is TRBJ1-5, the V gene TRBV5-1; tentatively, D is TRBD1 (5 bases). CDR1 is SGHRS and CDR2 is YFSETQ in the germline V gene. The CDR3 totals 14 residues. V was clipped by 1 base and J by 5 bases, with 10 bases between them. The variable domain in full, with the rest retrieved from reference TRBV5-1 and TRBJ1-5, is KAGVTQTPRYLIKTRGQQVTLSCSPISGHRSVSWYQQTPGQGLQFLFEYFSETQRNKGNFPGRFSGRQFSNSRSEMNVSTLELGDSALYLCASSLTGEDQPQHFGDGTRLSIL.

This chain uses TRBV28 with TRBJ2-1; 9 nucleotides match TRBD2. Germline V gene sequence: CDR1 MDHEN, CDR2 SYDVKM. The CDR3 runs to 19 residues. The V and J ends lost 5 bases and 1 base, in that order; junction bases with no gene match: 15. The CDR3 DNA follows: TGTGCCAGCAGTACCGTGGCGGGGGGGCCGGTTCGGTCCTACAATGAGCAGTTCTTC. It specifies CASSTVAGGPVRSYNEQFF.

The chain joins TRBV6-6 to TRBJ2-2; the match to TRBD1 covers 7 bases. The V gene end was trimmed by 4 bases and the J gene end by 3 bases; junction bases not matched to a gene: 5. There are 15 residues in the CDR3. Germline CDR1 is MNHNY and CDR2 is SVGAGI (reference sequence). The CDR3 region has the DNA TGTGCCAGCAGTTCTAGGCAGGGGGACACCGGGGAGCTGTTTTTT. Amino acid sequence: CASSSRQGDTGELFF.

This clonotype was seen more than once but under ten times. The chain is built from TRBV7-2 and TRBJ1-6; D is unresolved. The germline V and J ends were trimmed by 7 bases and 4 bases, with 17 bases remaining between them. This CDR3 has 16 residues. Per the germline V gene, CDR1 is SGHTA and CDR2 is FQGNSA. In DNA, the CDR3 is TGTGCCAGCACCTACAGCTACCTGACATATAATTCACCCCTCCACTTT. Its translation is CASTYSYLTYNSPLHF. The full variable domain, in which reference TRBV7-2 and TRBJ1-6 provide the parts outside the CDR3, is GAGVSQSPSNKVTEKGKDVELRCDPISGHTALYWYRQSLGQGLEFLIYFQGNSAPDKSGLPSDRFSAERTGGSVSTLTIQRTQQEDSAVYLCASTYSYLTYNSPLHFGNGTRLTVT.

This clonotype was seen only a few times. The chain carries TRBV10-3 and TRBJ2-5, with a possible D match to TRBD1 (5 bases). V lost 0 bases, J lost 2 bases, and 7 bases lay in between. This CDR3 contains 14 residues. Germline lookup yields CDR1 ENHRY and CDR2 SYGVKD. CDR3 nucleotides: TGTGCCATCAGTGAGTCGGGGCAGCAAGAGACCCAGTACTTC. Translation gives CAISESGQQETQYF.

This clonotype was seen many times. Here the CDR3 reads CASSLEGNTGELFF. The CDR3 DNA is TGCGCCAGCAGCTTGGAAGGGAACACCGGGGAGCTGTTTTTT. This chain links TRBV5-1 with TRBJ2-2; D is undetermined. Germline V gene data show CDR1 as SGHRS and CDR2 as YFSETQ. Trimming took 0 bases from V and 1 from J, leaving 4 bases between them. This CDR3 region has 14 residues.

In DNA form, the CDR3 reads TGCGCCAGCAGCCGAGCCTACCACAGCGGGACAGGGGGATACGAGCAGTACGTC. This gives the protein CASSRAYHSGTGGYEQYV. V and J are TRBV4-3 and TRBJ2-7; 11 bases agree with TRBD1. Germline V lookup: CDR1 LGHNA, CDR2 YSLEER. V gave up 4 bases and J gave up 4 bases; unmatched junction bases: 15. This CDR3 is built from 18 residues.

CDR3: CASSQEGGVEQFF. CDR3 sequence (DNA): TGCGCCAGCAGCCAAGAAGGGGGGGTTGAGCAGTTCTTC. The chain employs TRBV4-1 and TRBJ2-1; a possible D gene is TRBD2 (7 bases). CDR1 MGHRA and CDR2 YSYEKL come from the germline V gene. Trimming pared 0 bases from V and 9 bases from J, leaving 9 bases between. CDR3 length: 13 amino acids.

In nucleotides, the CDR3 is TGCAGCGTTGAAGGCCCGAACACTGAAGCTTTCTTT. Translating gives CSVEGPNTEAFF. This chain uses TRBV29-1 with TRBJ1-1; D is undetermined. CDR3 length: 12 residues. V was trimmed by 1 base and J by 1 base, leaving 4 bases between them. Germline CDR1 reads SQVTM; CDR2 reads ANQGSEA. The full variable domain, rest sourced from reference TRBV29-1 and TRBJ1-1, is SAVISQKPSRDICQRGTSLTIQCQVDSQVTMMFWYRQQPGQSLTLIATANQGSEATYESGFVIDKFPISRPNLTFSTLTVSNMSPEDSSIYLCSVEGPNTEAFFGQGTRLTVV.

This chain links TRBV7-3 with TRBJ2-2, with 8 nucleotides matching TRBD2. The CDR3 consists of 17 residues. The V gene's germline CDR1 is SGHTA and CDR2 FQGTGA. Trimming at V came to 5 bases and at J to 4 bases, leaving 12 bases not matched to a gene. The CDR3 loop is CASSPPGTSGATGELFF. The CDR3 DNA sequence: TGTGCCAGCAGCCCCCCGGGCACTAGCGGAGCCACCGGGGAGCTGTTTTTT. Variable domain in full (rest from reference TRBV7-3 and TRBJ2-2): GAGVSQTPSNKVTEKGKYVELRCDPISGHTALYWYRQSLGQGPEFLIYFQGTGAADDSGLPNDRFFAVRPEGSVSTLKIQRTERGDSAVYLCASSPPGTSGATGELFFGEGSRLTVL.